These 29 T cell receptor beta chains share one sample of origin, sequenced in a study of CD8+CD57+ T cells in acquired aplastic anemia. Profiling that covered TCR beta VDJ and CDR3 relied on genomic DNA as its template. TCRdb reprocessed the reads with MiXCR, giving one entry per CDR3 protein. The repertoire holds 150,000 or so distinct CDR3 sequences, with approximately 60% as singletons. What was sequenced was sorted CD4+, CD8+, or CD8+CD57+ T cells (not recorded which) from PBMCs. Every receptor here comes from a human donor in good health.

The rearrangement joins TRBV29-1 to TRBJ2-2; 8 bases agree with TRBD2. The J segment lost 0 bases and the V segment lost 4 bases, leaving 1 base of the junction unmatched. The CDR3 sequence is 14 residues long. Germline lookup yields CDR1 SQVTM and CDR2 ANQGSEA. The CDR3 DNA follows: TGCAGCGTTGGGGGACTAGCGAACACCGGGGAGCTGTTTTTT. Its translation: CSVGGLANTGELFF.

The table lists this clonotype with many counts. DNA of the CDR3: TGTGCCAGCAGCTTTTCCCCATTCGAAATTTTAGCGGGAGAGGGGGATACGCAGTATTTT. Residues: CASSFSPFEILAGEGDTQYF. The V gene is TRBV7-8, the J gene TRBJ2-3, with 9 bases that match TRBD2. The CDR3 runs 20 residues. V lost 3 bases, J lost 6 bases, and 22 bases stayed unmatched. Germline-derived CDR1 and CDR2 are SGHVS and FQNEAQ.

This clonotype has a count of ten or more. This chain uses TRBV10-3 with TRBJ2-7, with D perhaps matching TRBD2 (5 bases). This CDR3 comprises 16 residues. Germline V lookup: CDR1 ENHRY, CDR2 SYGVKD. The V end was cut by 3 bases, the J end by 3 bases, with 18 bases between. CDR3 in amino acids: CAISDSGRSDFYEQYF. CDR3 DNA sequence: TGTGCCATCAGTGACTCGGGAAGGTCAGACTTCTACGAGCAGTACTTC.

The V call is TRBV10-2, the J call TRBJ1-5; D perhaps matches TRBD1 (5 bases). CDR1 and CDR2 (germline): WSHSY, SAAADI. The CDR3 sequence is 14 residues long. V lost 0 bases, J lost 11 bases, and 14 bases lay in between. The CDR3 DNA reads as TGCGCCAGCAGTGAGTCGACCGGTCACAGGACCCAGCATTTT. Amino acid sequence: CASSESTGHRTQHF.

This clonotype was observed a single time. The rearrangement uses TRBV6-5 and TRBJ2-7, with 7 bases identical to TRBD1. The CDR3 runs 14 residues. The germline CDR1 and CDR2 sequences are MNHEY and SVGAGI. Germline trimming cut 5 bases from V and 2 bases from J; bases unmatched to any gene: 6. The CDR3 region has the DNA TGTGCCAGCAGTCCTCCGGGACAGACCTACGAGCAGTACTTC. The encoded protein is CASSPPGQTYEQYF.

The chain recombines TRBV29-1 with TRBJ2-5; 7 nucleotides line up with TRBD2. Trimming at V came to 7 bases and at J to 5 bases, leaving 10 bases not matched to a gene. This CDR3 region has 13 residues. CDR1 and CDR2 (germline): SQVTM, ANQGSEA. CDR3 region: CSGGGGGGETQYF. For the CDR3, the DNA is TGCAGCGGGGGGGGGGGGGGGGGTGAGACCCAGTACTTC.

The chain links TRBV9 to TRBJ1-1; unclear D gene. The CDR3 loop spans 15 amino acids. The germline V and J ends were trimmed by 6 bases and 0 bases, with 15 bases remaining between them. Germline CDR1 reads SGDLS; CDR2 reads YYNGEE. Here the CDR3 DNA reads TGTGCCAGCAAATCGTGGGCGGGGATGAACACTGAAGCTTTCTTT. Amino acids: CASKSWAGMNTEAFF.

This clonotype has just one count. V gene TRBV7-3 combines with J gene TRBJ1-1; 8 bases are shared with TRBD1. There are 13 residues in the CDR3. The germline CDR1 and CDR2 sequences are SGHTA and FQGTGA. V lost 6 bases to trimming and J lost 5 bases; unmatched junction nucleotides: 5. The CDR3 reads CASRSTGATEAFF. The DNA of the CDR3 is TGTGCCAGCAGGTCGACAGGGGCGACTGAAGCTTTCTTT. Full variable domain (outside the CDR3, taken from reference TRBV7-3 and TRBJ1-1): GAGVSQTPSNKVTEKGKYVELRCDPISGHTALYWYRQSLGQGPEFLIYFQGTGAADDSGLPNDRFFAVRPEGSVSTLKIQRTERGDSAVYLCASRSTGATEAFFGQGTRLTVV.

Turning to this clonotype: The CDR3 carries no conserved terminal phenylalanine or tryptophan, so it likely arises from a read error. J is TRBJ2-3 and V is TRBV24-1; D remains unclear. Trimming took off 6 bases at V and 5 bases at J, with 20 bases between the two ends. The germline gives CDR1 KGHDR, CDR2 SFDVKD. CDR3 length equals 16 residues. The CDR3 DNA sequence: TGTGCCACCAGTTACTATGATGAAATGGGAAAAGATACGCAGTATTAT. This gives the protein CATSYYDEMGKDTQYY.

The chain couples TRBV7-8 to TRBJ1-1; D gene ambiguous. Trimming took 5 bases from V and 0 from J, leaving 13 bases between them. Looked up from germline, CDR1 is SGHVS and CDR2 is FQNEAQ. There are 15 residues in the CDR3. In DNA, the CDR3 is TGTGCCAGCAGCCCCCGGCTTCAGATGAACACTGAAGCTTTCTTT. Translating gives CASSPRLQMNTEAFF.

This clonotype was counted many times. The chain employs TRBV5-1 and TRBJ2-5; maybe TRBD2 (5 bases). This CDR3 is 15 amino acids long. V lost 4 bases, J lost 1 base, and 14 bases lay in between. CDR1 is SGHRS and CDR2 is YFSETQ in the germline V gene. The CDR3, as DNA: TGCGCCAGCAGCCCGTGGGGAGACCTCCAAGAGACCCAGTACTTC. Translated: CASSPWGDLQETQYF.

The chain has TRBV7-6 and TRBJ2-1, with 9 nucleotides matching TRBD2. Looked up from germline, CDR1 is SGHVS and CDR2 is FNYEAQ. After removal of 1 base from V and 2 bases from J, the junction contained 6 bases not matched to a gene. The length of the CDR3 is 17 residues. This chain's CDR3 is CASSLVAREGTYNEQFF. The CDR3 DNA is TGTGCCAGCAGCTTAGTGGCGCGGGAGGGAACCTACAATGAGCAGTTCTTC.

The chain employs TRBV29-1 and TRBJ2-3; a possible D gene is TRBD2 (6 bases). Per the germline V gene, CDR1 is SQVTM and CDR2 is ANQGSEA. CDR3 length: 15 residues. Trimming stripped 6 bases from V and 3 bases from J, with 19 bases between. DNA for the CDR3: TGCAGCGTGCAAGGGACTCCCCAGGGTACAGATACGCAGTATTTT. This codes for CSVQGTPQGTDTQYF.

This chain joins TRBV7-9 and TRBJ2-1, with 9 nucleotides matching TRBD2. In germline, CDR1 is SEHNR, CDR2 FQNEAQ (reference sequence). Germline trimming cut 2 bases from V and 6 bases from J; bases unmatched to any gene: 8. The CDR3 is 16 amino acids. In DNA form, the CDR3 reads TGTGCCAGCAGCTTAAGTGGGGGCGGGAGGGCCAATGAGCAGTTCTTC. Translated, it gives CASSLSGGGRANEQFF.

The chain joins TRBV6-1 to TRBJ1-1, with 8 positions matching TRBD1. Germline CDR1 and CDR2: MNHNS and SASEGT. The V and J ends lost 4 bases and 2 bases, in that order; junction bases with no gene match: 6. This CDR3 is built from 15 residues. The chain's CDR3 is CASSATTGENTEAFF. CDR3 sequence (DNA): TGTGCCAGCAGTGCAACGACAGGGGAAAACACTGAAGCTTTCTTT.

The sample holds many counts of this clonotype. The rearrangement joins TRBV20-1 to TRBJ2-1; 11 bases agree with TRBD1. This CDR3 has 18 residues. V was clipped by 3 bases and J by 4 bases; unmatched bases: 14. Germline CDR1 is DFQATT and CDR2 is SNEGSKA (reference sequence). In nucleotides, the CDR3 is TGCAGTGCTAGGGGATTGGACAGGGGGCCCGGGTCGTACAATGAGCAGTTCTTC. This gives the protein CSARGLDRGPGSYNEQFF.

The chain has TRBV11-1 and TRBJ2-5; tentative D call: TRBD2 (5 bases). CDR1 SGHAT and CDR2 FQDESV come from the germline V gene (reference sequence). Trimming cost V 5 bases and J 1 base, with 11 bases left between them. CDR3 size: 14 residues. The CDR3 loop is CASSRGIIQETQYF. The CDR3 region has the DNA TGTGCCAGCAGCCGAGGGATCATCCAAGAGACCCAGTACTTC.

The CDR3 DNA is TGTGCCAGCAGTGTTAAGAGGAATCAGCCCCAGCATTTT. Its protein is CASSVKRNQPQHF. The chain couples TRBV7-9 to TRBJ1-5; D gene unclear. The CDR3 contains 13 residues. Trimming took 6 bases from V and 4 from J, leaving 10 bases between them. Germline CDR1 SEHNR, CDR2 FQNEAQ (reference sequence). Full variable domain (remainder filled in from reference TRBV7-9 and TRBJ1-5): DTGVSQNPRHKITKRGQNVTFRCDPISEHNRLYWYRQTLGQGPEFLTYFQNEAQLEKSRLLSDRFSAERPKGSFSTLEIQRTEQGDSAMYLCASSVKRNQPQHFGDGTRLSIL.

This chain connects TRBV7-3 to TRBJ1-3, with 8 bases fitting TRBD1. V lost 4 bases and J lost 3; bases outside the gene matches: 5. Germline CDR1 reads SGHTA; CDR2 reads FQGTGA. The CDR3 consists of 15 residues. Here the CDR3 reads CASSSAGGIGNTIYF. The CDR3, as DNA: TGTGCCAGCAGCTCAGCAGGGGGCATTGGAAACACCATATATTTT.

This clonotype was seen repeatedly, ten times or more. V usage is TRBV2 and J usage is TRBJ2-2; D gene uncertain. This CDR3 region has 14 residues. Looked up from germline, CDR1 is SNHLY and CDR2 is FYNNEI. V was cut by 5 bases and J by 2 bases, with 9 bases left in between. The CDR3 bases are TGTGCCAGCAGTTTCAACGGAAACACCGGGGAGCTGTTTTTT. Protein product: CASSFNGNTGELFF.

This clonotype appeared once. Written as DNA, the CDR3 is TGTGCCAGCATGGTTGAAGCTTTCTTT. It encodes CASMVEAFF. The rearrangement links TRBV6-4 to TRBJ1-1; D remains unclear. From germline, CDR1 is MRHNA and CDR2 SNTAGT. The CDR3 contains 9 residues. V was shortened by 7 bases and J by 7 bases, with 4 bases between the two germline ends.

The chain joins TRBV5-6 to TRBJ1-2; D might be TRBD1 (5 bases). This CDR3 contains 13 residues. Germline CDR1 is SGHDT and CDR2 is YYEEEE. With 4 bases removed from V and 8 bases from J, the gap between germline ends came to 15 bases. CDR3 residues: CASSPWGLVGYTF. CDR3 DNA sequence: TGTGCCAGCAGCCCCTGGGGCCTAGTGGGCTACACCTTC. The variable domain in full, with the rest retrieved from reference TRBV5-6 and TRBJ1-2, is DAGVTQSPTHLIKTRGQQVTLRCSPKSGHDTVSWYQQALGQGPQFIFQYYEEEERQRGNFPDRFSGHQFPNYSSELNVNALLLGDSALYLCASSPWGLVGYTFGSGTRLTVV.

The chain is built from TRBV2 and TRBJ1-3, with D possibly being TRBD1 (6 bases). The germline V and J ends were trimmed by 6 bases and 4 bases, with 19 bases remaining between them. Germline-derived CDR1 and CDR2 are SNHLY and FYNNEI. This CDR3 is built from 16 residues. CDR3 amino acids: CASRPSDSIPGNTIYF. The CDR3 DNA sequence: TGTGCCAGCAGGCCGTCGGACAGCATCCCCGGAAACACCATATATTTT. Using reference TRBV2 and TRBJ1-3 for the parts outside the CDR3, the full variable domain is EPEVTQTPSHQVTQMGQEVILRCVPISNHLYFYWYRQILGQKVEFLVSFYNNEISEKSEIFDDQFSVERPDGSNFTLKIRSTKLEDSAMYFCASRPSDSIPGNTIYFGEGSWLTVV.

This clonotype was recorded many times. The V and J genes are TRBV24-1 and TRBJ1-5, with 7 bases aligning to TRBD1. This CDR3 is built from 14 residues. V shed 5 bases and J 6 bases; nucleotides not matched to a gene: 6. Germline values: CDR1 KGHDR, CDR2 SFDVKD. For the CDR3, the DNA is TGTGCCACCAGTGCTGTAGGGGGCAGTCAGCCCCAGCATTTT. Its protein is CATSAVGGSQPQHF.

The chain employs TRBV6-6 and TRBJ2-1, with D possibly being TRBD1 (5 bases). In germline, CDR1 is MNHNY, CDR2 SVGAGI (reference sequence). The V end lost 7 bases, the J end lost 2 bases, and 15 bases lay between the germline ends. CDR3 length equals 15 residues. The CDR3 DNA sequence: TGTGCCAGCAATTCACAGGCGAGCGCCTACAATGAGCAGTTCTTC. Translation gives CASNSQASAYNEQFF.

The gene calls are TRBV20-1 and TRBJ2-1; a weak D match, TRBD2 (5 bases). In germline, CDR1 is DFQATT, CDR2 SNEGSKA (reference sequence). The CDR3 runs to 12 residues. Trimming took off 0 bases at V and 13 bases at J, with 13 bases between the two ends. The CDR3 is CSARDHGMFQFF. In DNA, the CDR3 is TGCAGTGCTAGAGATCACGGGATGTTTCAGTTCTTC.

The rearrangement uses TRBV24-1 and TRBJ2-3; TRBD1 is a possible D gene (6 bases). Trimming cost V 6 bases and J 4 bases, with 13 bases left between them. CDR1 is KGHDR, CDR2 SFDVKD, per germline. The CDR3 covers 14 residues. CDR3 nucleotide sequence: TGTGCCACCAGTCCAGGGGTTTACGCAGATACGCAGTATTTT. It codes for CATSPGVYADTQYF.

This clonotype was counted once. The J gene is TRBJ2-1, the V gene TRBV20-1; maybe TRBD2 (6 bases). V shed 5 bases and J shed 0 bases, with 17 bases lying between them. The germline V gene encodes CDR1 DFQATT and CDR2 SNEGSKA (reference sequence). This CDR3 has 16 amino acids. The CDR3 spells CSASQDYPSSYNEQFF. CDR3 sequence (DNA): TGCAGTGCTTCCCAGGACTATCCGAGCTCCTACAATGAGCAGTTCTTC.

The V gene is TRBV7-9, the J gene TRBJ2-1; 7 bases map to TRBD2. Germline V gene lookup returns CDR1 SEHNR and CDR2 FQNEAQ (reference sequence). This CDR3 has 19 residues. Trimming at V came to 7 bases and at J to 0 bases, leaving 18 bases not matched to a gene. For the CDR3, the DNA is TGTGCCAGCACCGACGAGGTTGGGGGGGAATCAAGCTCCTACAATGAGCAGTTCTTC. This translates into CASTDEVGGESSSYNEQFF.